The present TCR beta chain was sequenced within a study of shared clonotypes between healthy human individuals. Broader study findings: A reduction in generation probabilities was seen for non-shared clonotypes relative to those shared by all four donors.

TCRdb's table, derived via immunoSEQ multiplex PCR, lists solely in-frame clones and lacks some. The sample lists roughly 2.6 million clones; just over 90% were seen once. Recent acute infections and vaccinations were absent in the healthy HIV-negative adult donors. The germline V gene encodes CDR1 SGHRS and CDR2 YFSETQ. The CDR3 runs 15 residues. To note about this clone: Its antigen is undetermined. The germline gene is not matched at one end of the junction; a read error may be the cause. Other DNA sequences from this sample encode an identical CDR3 as well.

The chain recombines TRBV5-1 with TRBJ2-1; 8 bases map to TRBD1. The sample taken for sequencing was naive CD4+ T cells sorted from blood. Described subset: CD45RA+ positively selected. The receptor was isolated from a man aged 18 to 30 in good health. The CDR3 protein is CASSLDTGGYNEQFF. CDR3 coding DNA: TGCGCCAGCAGTTTGGATACAGGGGGGTACAATGAGCAGTTCTTC.